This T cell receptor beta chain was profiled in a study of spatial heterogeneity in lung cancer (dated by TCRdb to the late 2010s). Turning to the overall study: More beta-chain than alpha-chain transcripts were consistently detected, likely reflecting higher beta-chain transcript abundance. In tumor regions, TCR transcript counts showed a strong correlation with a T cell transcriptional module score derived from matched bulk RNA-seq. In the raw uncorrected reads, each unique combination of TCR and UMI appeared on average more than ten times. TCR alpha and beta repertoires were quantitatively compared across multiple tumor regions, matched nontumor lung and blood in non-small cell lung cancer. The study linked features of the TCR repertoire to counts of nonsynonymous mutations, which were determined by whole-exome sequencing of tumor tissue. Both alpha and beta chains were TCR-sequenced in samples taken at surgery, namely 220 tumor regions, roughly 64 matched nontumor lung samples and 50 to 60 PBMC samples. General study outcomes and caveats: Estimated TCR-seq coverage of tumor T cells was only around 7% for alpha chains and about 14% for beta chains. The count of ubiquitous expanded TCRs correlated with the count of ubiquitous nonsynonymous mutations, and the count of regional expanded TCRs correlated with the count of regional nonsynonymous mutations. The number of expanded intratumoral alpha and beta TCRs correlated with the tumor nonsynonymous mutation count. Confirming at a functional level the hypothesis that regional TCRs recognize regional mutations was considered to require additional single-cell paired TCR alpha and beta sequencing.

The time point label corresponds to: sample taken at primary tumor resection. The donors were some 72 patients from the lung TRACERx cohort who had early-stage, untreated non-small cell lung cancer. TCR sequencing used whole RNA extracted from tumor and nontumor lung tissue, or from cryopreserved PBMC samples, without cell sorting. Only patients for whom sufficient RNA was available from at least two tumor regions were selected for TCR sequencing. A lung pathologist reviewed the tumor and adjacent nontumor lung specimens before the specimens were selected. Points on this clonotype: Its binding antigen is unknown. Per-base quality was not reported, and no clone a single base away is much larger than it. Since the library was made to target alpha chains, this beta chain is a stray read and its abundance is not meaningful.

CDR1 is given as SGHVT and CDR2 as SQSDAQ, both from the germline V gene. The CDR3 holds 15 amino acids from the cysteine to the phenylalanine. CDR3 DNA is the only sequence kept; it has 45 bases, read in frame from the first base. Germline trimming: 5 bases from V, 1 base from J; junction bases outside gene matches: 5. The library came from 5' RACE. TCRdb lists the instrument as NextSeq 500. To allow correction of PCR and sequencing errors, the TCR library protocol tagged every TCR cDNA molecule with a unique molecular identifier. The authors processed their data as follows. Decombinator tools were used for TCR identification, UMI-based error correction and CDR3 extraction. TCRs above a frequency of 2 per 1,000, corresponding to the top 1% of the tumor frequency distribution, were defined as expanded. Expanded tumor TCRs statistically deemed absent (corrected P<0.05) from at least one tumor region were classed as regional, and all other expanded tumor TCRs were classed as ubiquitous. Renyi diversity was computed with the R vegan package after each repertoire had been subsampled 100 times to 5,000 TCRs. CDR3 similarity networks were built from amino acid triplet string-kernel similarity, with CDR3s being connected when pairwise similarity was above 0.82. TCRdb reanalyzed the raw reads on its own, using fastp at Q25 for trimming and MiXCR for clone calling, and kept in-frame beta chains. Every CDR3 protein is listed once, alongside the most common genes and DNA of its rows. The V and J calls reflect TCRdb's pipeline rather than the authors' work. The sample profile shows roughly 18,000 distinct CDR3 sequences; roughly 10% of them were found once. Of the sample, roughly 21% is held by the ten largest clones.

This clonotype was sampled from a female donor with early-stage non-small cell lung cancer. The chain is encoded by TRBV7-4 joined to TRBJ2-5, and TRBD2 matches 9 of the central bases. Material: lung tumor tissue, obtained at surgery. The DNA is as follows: TGTGCCAGCAGCATTAGCGGGGGCCTCCAAGAGACCCAGTACTTC. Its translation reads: CASSISGGLQETQYF.